Sequencing of this TCR beta chain was carried out in a study of cytomegalovirus exposure and HLA in healthy donors. Trimming removed 0 bases from V and 5 bases from J, with 9 bases in between. CDR1 and CDR2 (germline): SGDLS, YYNGEE. This CDR3 has 14 residues. The PCR made use of 60 Vbeta and 13 Jbeta primers. Produced via immunoSEQ multiplex PCR; TCRdb's table is partial and in-frame only. The sample gives 150,000 to 200,000 clones, roughly four fifths of which show up once; approximately 1% is in the top ten. This TCR was sampled from a woman aged 40 to 50 in good health and CMV-seronegative. Material for sequencing was PBMCs. The chain joins TRBV9 to TRBJ2-1; D remains unclear. CDR3 coding DNA: TGTGCCAGCAGCGTAGGAAACTTAAACAATGAGCAGTTCTTC. Translating gives CASSVGNLNNEQFF.